These 7 T cell receptor beta chains originate from one sample sequenced in a study of T cells in Graves' hyperthyroidism and ophthalmopathy. What was amplified from RNA transcripts were TCR beta CDR3 regions. The HTBI set primed first-round TCR CDR3 RT-PCR. A single record per CDR3 protein comes from TCRdb applying MiXCR to the multiplex PCR reads. This table holds around 270,000 distinct CDR3 sequences, approximately 18% found once. Input material: blood. Receptors originate from a man in his forties or fifties with Graves' ophthalmopathy.

The chain combines TRBV9 with TRBJ2-7; TRBD2 matches at 8 bases. This CDR3 has 15 amino acids. In germline, CDR1 is SGDLS, CDR2 YYNGEE. V trimming: 5 bases; J trimming: 6 bases; junction bases outside the gene matches: 13. The CDR3 protein is CASSPEGTRMVEQYF. The DNA for the CDR3 is TGTGCCAGCAGTCCTGAGGGGACTAGGATGGTCGAGCAGTACTTC. Looking up the rest from reference TRBV9 and TRBJ2-7 gives the full variable domain: DSGVTQTPKHLITATGQRVTLRCSPRSGDLSVYWYQQSLDQGLQFLIQYYNGEERAKGNILERFSAQQFPDLHSELNLSSLELGDSALYFCASSPEGTRMVEQYFGPGTRLTVT.

This sequence joins TRBV7-3 and TRBJ2-1, with 12 bases aligning to TRBD2. V was pared by 6 bases and J by 8 bases, with 14 bases of the junction left unmatched. Germline CDR1 and CDR2: SGHTA and FQGTGA. The CDR3 extends over 17 amino acids. The CDR3 spells CASSRSRLAGGYDEQFF. CDR3 DNA: TGTGCCAGCAGTAGATCGCGGCTAGCGGGAGGGTACGATGAGCAGTTCTTC.

This clonotype has at least ten counts. This chain uses TRBV12-3 or TRBV12-4 with TRBJ2-3; 10 bases agree with TRBD2. V was pared by 2 bases and J by 3 bases, with 5 bases of the junction left unmatched. The CDR3 extends over 16 amino acids. The CDR3 region has the DNA TGTGCCAGCAGTTTAAAGCTAGCGGGAGATACAGATACGCAGTATTTT. This encodes CASSLKLAGDTDTQYF.

The genes are TRBV28 and TRBJ2-3; D is unresolved. Between the trimmed V and J ends, which lost 3 bases and 6 bases, there was a span of 4 bases. The CDR3 runs 11 residues. Germline V gene data show CDR1 as MDHEN and CDR2 as SYDVKM. CDR3: CASSFVDTQYF. The CDR3, as DNA: TGTGCCAGCAGTTTCGTGGATACGCAGTATTTT.

At least ten counts were recorded for this clonotype. This sequence joins TRBV3-1 and TRBJ2-2; no definite D call. The CDR3 extends over 12 amino acids. The germline V gene encodes CDR1 LGHDT and CDR2 YNNKEL (reference sequence). The ends were cut back, 4 bases at V and 6 bases at J, with 6 bases in the middle. CDR3 nucleotides: TGTGCCAGCAGCCCGAATTCCGGGGAGCTGTTTTTT. Protein sequence: CASSPNSGELFF.

This chain uses TRBV7-9 with TRBJ2-6; no clear D. Between the trimmed V and J ends, which lost 4 bases and 0 bases, there was a span of 7 bases. This CDR3 spans 15 amino acids. Germline V gives CDR1 SEHNR, CDR2 FQNEAQ (reference sequence). CDR3 sequence reads: CASSYQSSGANVLTF. The CDR3 DNA sequence: TGTGCCAGCAGCTACCAAAGCTCTGGGGCCAACGTCCTGACTTTC.

This clonotype was recorded a few times. The CDR3 sequence: CSVGVLAGSYEQYF. In DNA form, the CDR3 reads TGCAGCGTAGGGGTCCTAGCGGGATCATACGAGCAGTACTTC. This chain connects TRBV29-1 to TRBJ2-7; 9 positions match TRBD2. The CDR3 is 14 residues long. Trimming took 6 bases from V and 4 from J; bases not matched to a gene: 10. CDR1 is SQVTM, CDR2 ANQGSEA, per germline.